The 24 T cell receptor beta chains reported below all come from one sample, sequenced in a study of blood T cell repertoires in COVID-19. Produced via immunoSEQ multiplex PCR; TCRdb's table is partial and in-frame only. Of 110,000 or so clones in the sample, approximately 90% were seen once. The sequenced sample was peripheral blood. The origin of the receptors is a woman aged 45 to 65 with acute or convalescent COVID-19.

CDR3 protein: CATSDDSLTIVNEQFF. In nucleotides, the CDR3 is TGTGCCACCAGTGATGACAGCCTCACGATAGTGAATGAGCAGTTCTTC. The chain combines TRBV24-1 with TRBJ2-1; TRBD1 might be the D (5 bases). Trimming shortened V by 3 bases and J by 7 bases, and 18 bases separated the two germline ends. Per the germline V gene, CDR1 is KGHDR and CDR2 is SFDVKD. This CDR3 has 16 residues.

V gene TRBV7-2 combines with J gene TRBJ1-2; possible D gene TRBD1, 5 bases. V was cut by 4 bases and J by 2 bases, with 11 bases left in between. This CDR3 spans 14 amino acids. The germline V gene encodes CDR1 SGHTA and CDR2 FQGNSA. CDR3 sequence reads: CASSSRTSNYGYTF. The CDR3 DNA reads TGTGCCAGCAGCTCCCGGACATCGAACTATGGCTACACCTTC.

The chain joins TRBV29-1 to TRBJ2-7; a weak D match, TRBD1 (7 bases). The CDR3 runs to 11 residues. The V gene's germline CDR1 is SQVTM and CDR2 ANQGSEA. V lost 4 bases and J 6 bases, leaving 10 bases between the germline ends. The CDR3 nucleotides are TGCAGCGTTGGCCAGGGGGGCGAGCAGTACTTC. It is translated as CSVGQGGEQYF.

The rearrangement links TRBV7-3 to TRBJ2-3; 8 bases line up with TRBD1. This CDR3 comprises 16 residues. V shed 2 bases and J 2 bases; nucleotides not matched to a gene: 6. Germline lookup yields CDR1 SGHTA and CDR2 FQGTGA. CDR3 DNA sequence: TGTGCCAGCAGCTTATTTGGGACAGGCAACACAGATACGCAGTATTTT. Translating gives CASSLFGTGNTDTQYF.

The chain carries TRBV7-9 and TRBJ2-1, with TRBD2 matching over 9 bases. The CDR3 is made up of 15 amino acids. Germline V lookup: CDR1 SEHNR, CDR2 FQNEAQ (reference sequence). J lost 3 bases, V lost 1 base, and 1 base had no gene match. The CDR3 is CASSLDSGSYNEQFF. The CDR3 DNA follows: TGTGCCAGCAGCTTAGATAGCGGGAGCTACAATGAGCAGTTCTTC.

This CDR3 is CASSDRVYNSPLHF. DNA of the CDR3: TGTGCCAGCAGTGACAGGGTCTATAATTCACCCCTCCACTTT. This chain uses TRBV27 with TRBJ1-6, with TRBD1 matching over 7 bases. CDR1 and CDR2 from the germline V gene are MNHEY and SMNVEV (reference sequence). Germline trimming cut 5 bases from V and 3 bases from J; bases unmatched to any gene: 1. The CDR3 has 14 amino acids.

The chain carries TRBV2 and TRBJ2-2; 9 bases line up with TRBD1. Germline CDR1 and CDR2: SNHLY and FYNNEI. The CDR3 sequence is 16 residues long. V was clipped by 6 bases and J by 5 bases; unmatched bases: 10. Written as DNA, the CDR3 is TGTGCCAGCAGCAGATACCGGGACAGGGAAACCGGGGAGCTGTTTTTT. This sequence encodes CASSRYRDRETGELFF. Drawing the rest from reference TRBV2 and TRBJ2-2, the complete variable domain is EPEVTQTPSHQVTQMGQEVILRCVPISNHLYFYWYRQILGQKVEFLVSFYNNEISEKSEIFDDQFSVERPDGSNFTLKIRSTKLEDSAMYFCASSRYRDRETGELFFGEGSRLTVL.

J is TRBJ1-6 and V is TRBV19; D unresolved. Germline V gene sequence: CDR1 LNHDA, CDR2 SQIVND (reference sequence). V was cut by 3 bases and J by 10 bases, with 13 bases left in between. The CDR3 extends over 14 amino acids. CDR3 DNA sequence: TGTGCCAGTAGTATTTCAGGAGGTGAATCACCCCTCCACTTT. Its translation is CASSISGGESPLHF.

J is TRBJ2-2 and V is TRBV25-1; D is ambiguous. The CDR3 sequence is 15 residues long. Germline V CDR1 and CDR2: MGHDK, SYGVNS. Trimming took 1 base from V and 7 from J, leaving 13 bases between them. The CDR3 reads CASSESNSFHGELFF. The CDR3 DNA is TGTGCCAGCAGTGAATCAAATAGTTTTCACGGGGAGCTGTTTTTT.

The CDR3 coding sequence is TGTGCCAGCAGCTTGAGGGGGAGCGAAACCAAAAACATTCAGTACTTC. Protein product: CASSLRGSETKNIQYF. This chain uses TRBV11-2 with TRBJ2-4, with a tentative D call TRBD1 (6 bases). The CDR3 is made up of 16 amino acids. The V gene lost 3 bases and the J gene lost 2 bases, with 14 bases spanning the gap. The germline CDR1 and CDR2 sequences are SGHAT and FQNNGV. The variable domain in full, with the rest retrieved from reference TRBV11-2 and TRBJ2-4, is EAGVAQSPRYKIIEKRQSVAFWCNPISGHATLYWYQQILGQGPKLLIQFQNNGVVDDSQLPKDRFSAERLKGVDSTLKIQPAKLEDSAVYLCASSLRGSETKNIQYFGAGTRLSVL.

This chain links TRBV6-5 with TRBJ2-2; 8 nucleotides align to TRBD2. V shed 5 bases and J 6 bases; nucleotides not matched to a gene: 5. CDR3 length equals 14 residues. Germline CDR1 is MNHEY and CDR2 is SVGAGI. The CDR3 DNA follows: TGTGCCAGCAGTCCGTTAGCGGGATCCGGGGAGCTGTTTTTT. This codes for CASSPLAGSGELFF.

This clone was counted only a few times. This chain joins TRBV7-3 and TRBJ1-1, with a weak D call TRBD1 (6 bases). This CDR3 is 15 amino acids long. Trimming shortened V by 5 bases and J by 5 bases, and 18 bases separated the two germline ends. Germline CDR1 SGHTA, CDR2 FQGTGA. The CDR3 spells CASSPQTGLGTEAFF. CDR3 nucleotide sequence: TGTGCCAGCAGCCCCCAGACAGGTCTTGGAACTGAAGCTTTCTTT.

This clone was detected a few times. This chain links TRBV7-8 with TRBJ1-5; D may be TRBD1 (6 bases). The CDR3 spans 16 residues. Germline V gives CDR1 SGHVS, CDR2 FQNEAQ. Trimming removed 5 bases at V and 0 bases at J, with 14 bases between. This CDR3 is CASSPGTLYSNQPQHF. The DNA of the CDR3 is TGTGCCAGCAGCCCTGGGACACTTTATAGCAATCAGCCCCAGCATTTT.

The chain couples TRBV13 to TRBJ2-1, with D possibly matching TRBD1 (6 bases). V was shortened by 5 bases and J by 9 bases, with 17 bases between the two germline ends. This CDR3 is 14 amino acids long. The germline CDR1 and CDR2 sequences are PRHDT and FYEKMQ (reference sequence). Here the CDR3 DNA reads TGTGCCAGCAGCCTACTTCTGGGGGCTAGTGAGCAGTTCTTC. The encoded protein is CASSLLLGASEQFF.

This chain links TRBV18 with TRBJ2-7, with 8 bases that match TRBD1. Germline V gene lookup returns CDR1 KGHSH and CDR2 LQKENI. V dropped 6 bases and J dropped 3; count of bases not matched to a gene: 10. The CDR3 loop spans 15 amino acids. CDR3 sequence: CASSPRAGQGYEQYF. CDR3 coding DNA: TGTGCCAGCTCCCCGAGGGCTGGACAGGGCTACGAGCAGTACTTC.

The chain links TRBV19 to TRBJ1-1; the match to TRBD1 covers 7 bases. The length of the CDR3 is 17 residues. The V gene end was trimmed by 4 bases and the J gene end by 0 bases; junction bases not matched to a gene: 11. The germline CDR1 and CDR2 sequences are LNHDA and SQIVND (reference sequence). CDR3 in DNA: TGTGCCAGTAGTACAGAAGGGGGCTCCGTAATGAACACTGAAGCTTTCTTT. It is translated as CASSTEGGSVMNTEAFF.

The rearrangement links TRBV6-2 or TRBV6-3 to TRBJ2-7; weak D call: TRBD1 (5 bases). CDR3 length: 15 residues. Germline CDR1 is MNHEY and CDR2 is SVGEGT. With 4 bases removed from V and 0 bases from J, the gap between germline ends came to 13 bases. The CDR3 DNA reads TGTGCCAGCAGTTCCATACAGGTCCTCTCCTACGAGCAGTACTTC. Its translation: CASSSIQVLSYEQYF.

Only one count was recorded for this clone. This chain links TRBV9 with TRBJ1-2; D call uncertain. CDR1 and CDR2 from the germline V gene are SGDLS and YYNGEE. The CDR3 has 14 amino acids. Trimming left V 1 base short and J 7 bases short, with 14 bases between. CDR3 residues: CASSVRPADSGYTF. The CDR3 region has the DNA TGTGCCAGCAGCGTACGTCCGGCGGATAGTGGCTACACCTTC. The full variable domain, in which reference TRBV9 and TRBJ1-2 provide the parts outside the CDR3, is DSGVTQTPKHLITATGQRVTLRCSPRSGDLSVYWYQQSLDQGLQFLIQYYNGEERAKGNILERFSAQQFPDLHSELNLSSLELGDSALYFCASSVRPADSGYTFGSGTRLTVV.

The genes are TRBV24-1 and TRBJ1-1; 11 bases align to TRBD1. Germline V lookup: CDR1 KGHDR, CDR2 SFDVKD. The CDR3 is made up of 13 amino acids. Trimming at V came to 4 bases and at J to 10 bases, leaving 4 bases not matched to a gene. The CDR3 DNA reads TGTGCCACCAGTGACCGGGGACAGGGGGGAGCTTTCTTT. Residues: CATSDRGQGGAFF.

J is TRBJ2-2 and V is TRBV19; 8 bases are shared with TRBD1. The trim removed 3 bases at V and 6 bases at J, leaving 6 bases unmatched. The V gene's germline CDR1 is LNHDA and CDR2 SQIVND (reference sequence). The CDR3 loop spans 15 amino acids. CDR3 DNA sequence: TGTGCCAGTAGTATCCACGGACAGGGTCCCGGGGAGCTGTTTTTT. This encodes CASSIHGQGPGELFF. Full variable domain (missing parts from reference TRBV19 and TRBJ2-2): DGGITQSPKYLFRKEGQNVTLSCEQNLNHDAMYWYRQDPGQGLRLIYYSQIVNDFQKGDIAEGYSVSREKKESFPLTVTSAQKNPTAFYLCASSIHGQGPGELFFGEGSRLTVL.

V gene TRBV13 combines with J gene TRBJ2-3; TRBD1 might be the D (5 bases). Germline V gene data show CDR1 as PRHDT and CDR2 as FYEKMQ (reference sequence). The CDR3 spans 16 residues. Trimming stripped 2 bases from V and 5 bases from J, with 17 bases between. DNA for the CDR3: TGTGCCAGCAGCTTATCAGGGCAGTCTAGGAGAGATACGCAGTATTTT. Protein: CASSLSGQSRRDTQYF.

This sequence joins TRBV5-4 and TRBJ1-2, with 7 bases matching TRBD1. V shed 0 bases, J shed 7 bases, and the junction held 6 bases outside the gene matches. The CDR3 spans 14 residues. CDR1 is SGHNT, CDR2 YYREEE, per germline (reference sequence). This chain's CDR3 is CASSLARTGAGYTF. The CDR3 coding sequence is TGTGCCAGCAGCTTGGCCAGGACAGGTGCTGGCTACACCTTC.

V is TRBV7-6 and J is TRBJ2-2, with D perhaps TRBD1 (5 bases). V was cut by 8 bases and J by 6 bases, with 10 bases left in between. The CDR3 spans 12 residues. CDR1 and CDR2 from the germline V gene are SGHVS and FNYEAQ. CDR3 DNA sequence: TGTGCCAGCGGGCCCAGGGCCGGGGAGCTGTTTTTT. It yields the protein CASGPRAGELFF.

The gene calls are TRBV19 and TRBJ1-3; 7 bases agree with TRBD1. CDR3 size: 14 residues. The V gene's germline CDR1 is LNHDA and CDR2 SQIVND (reference sequence). V lost 8 bases and J lost 4; bases outside the gene matches: 8. The CDR3 nucleotides read TGTGCCAGTCAGCCGGGACAGCCAGGAAACACCATATATTTT. It codes for CASQPGQPGNTIYF. Variable domain in full (rest from reference TRBV19 and TRBJ1-3): DGGITQSPKYLFRKEGQNVTLSCEQNLNHDAMYWYRQDPGQGLRLIYYSQIVNDFQKGDIAEGYSVSREKKESFPLTVTSAQKNPTAFYLCASQPGQPGNTIYFGEGSWLTVV.